The sample holds one count of the clone carrying this T cell receptor (beta chain). This record belongs to a study of blood T cell repertoires in COVID-19. Overall study context: COVID-19 samples, acute and convalescent, were from the United States, Italy and Spain. The cDNA or gDNA used as material had been derived from T cells, B-cell-depleted T cells, or PBMCs.

Looked up from germline, CDR1 is WSHSY and CDR2 is SAAADI. The CDR3 consists of 15 residues. V lost 5 bases, J lost 5 bases, and 7 bases stayed unmatched. Study processing details: Reference gene primer amplification gave nucleated cell count estimates. The repertoire was sequenced with immunoSEQ multiplex PCR; TCRdb's copy has only in-frame clones and lacks some. Clone size and the V and J calls come from that table; the DNA yielded D and trimming. There are a few hundred thousand clones in the sample; 82% occur only once, and less than 3.5% lies in the top ten. The source material was peripheral blood. This chain joins TRBV10-2 and TRBJ2-5; 11 bases line up with TRBD2. The receptor's source is a woman aged 18-29 years with acute or convalescent COVID-19. The DNA of the CDR3 is TGCGCCAGCAGTCATAGCGGGAGGGCCGCGGAGACCCAGTACTTC. This sequence encodes CASSHSGRAAETQYF.